This T cell receptor beta chain was recovered during a study of CD8 T cells in Susac syndrome. Concerning this clonotype: Its cognate antigen is unknown.

General study findings and limits: In total CD8+ repertoires, sixteen Susac-specific public clones were found, and CD8+ TEMRA repertoires had four or five.

RNA totalling about 0.5 to 1 ug underwent reverse transcription with random hexamers. The CDR3 of TCR beta was amplified by immunoSEQ multiplex PCR across 54 Vbeta and 13 Jbeta. TCRdb reprocessed the immunoSEQ multiplex PCR reads via MiXCR and lists one record per CDR3 protein. The profile shows around 69,000 distinct CDR3 sequences, approximately 95% of them singletons. Trimming pared 1 base from V and 10 bases from J, leaving 17 bases between. The CDR3 has 15 residues. The V gene's germline CDR1 is SEHNR and CDR2 FQNEAQ (reference sequence). What was sequenced was CD8+ T cells from PBMCs. The sequence derives from a human donor with Susac syndrome. This chain connects TRBV7-9 to TRBJ2-1; D is perhaps TRBD2 (5 bases). The CDR3 region has the DNA TGTGCCAGCAGCTTAGGAGCCCGACCGCCGGGAGAGCAGTTCTTC. Protein product: CASSLGARPPGEQFF. The variable domain in full, completed from reference TRBV7-9 and TRBJ2-1, reads DTGVSQNPRHKITKRGQNVTFRCDPISEHNRLYWYRQTLGQGPEFLTYFQNEAQLEKSRLLSDRFSAERPKGSFSTLEIQRTEQGDSAMYLCASSLGARPPGEQFFGPGTRLTVL.